The 10 T cell receptor beta chains presented below share a single source sample, sequenced in a study of blood T cell repertoires in COVID-19. Assay used: immunoSEQ multiplex PCR; TCRdb lists only in-frame clones, some missing. The data hold about 210,000 clones, with around 80% observed a single time. Material for sequencing was PBMCs or T cells enriched from blood (not recorded which). These receptors came from a young man with acute COVID-19.

The chain is built from TRBV28 and TRBJ2-7; maybe TRBD1 (5 bases). Germline CDR1 reads MDHEN; CDR2 reads SYDVKM. Between the trimmed V and J ends, which lost 5 bases and 2 bases, there was a span of 13 bases. There are 14 residues in the CDR3. The chain's CDR3 is CASSEWGETYEQYF. The CDR3 DNA reads TGTGCCAGCAGTGAATGGGGCGAAACCTACGAGCAGTACTTC.

J is TRBJ2-3 and V is TRBV5-4, with 8 nucleotides matching TRBD2. V shed 7 bases, J shed 6 bases, and the junction held 10 bases outside the gene matches. Per germline, CDR1 SGHNT and CDR2 YYREEE (reference sequence). The CDR3 runs 14 residues. DNA for the CDR3: TGTGCCAGCCTGGAACGGGGGGGTACGGATACGCAGTATTTT. Translating it yields CASLERGGTDTQYF.

The chain links TRBV28 to TRBJ2-1; 7 nucleotides match TRBD2. The germline gives CDR1 MDHEN, CDR2 SYDVKM. The CDR3 spans 14 residues. V lost 7 bases, J lost 8 bases, and 11 bases stayed unmatched. In nucleotides, the CDR3 is TGTGCCAGCAACGGACTAGTGGGATTATATGAGCAGTTCTTC. This sequence encodes CASNGLVGLYEQFF.

The J gene is TRBJ2-7, the V gene TRBV4-1, with TRBD1 matching 8 bases. Germline assignment: CDR1 MGHRA and CDR2 YSYEKL. The CDR3 spans 14 residues. V lost 3 bases and J lost 0; bases outside the gene matches: 1. This CDR3 is CASSHGTGSYEQYF. The CDR3 DNA is TGCGCCAGCAGCCACGGGACAGGCTCCTACGAGCAGTACTTC.

This chain links TRBV4-2 with TRBJ2-2; 7 bases map to TRBD2. The V segment lost 4 bases and the J segment 0 bases; nucleotides outside the gene matches: 11. The CDR3 is made up of 18 amino acids. Germline V gene sequence: CDR1 LGHNA, CDR2 YNFKEQ. CDR3 sequence reads: CASSLYGSSGANTGELFF. The CDR3, as DNA: TGTGCCAGCAGCCTCTACGGGTCTAGCGGAGCGAACACCGGGGAGCTGTTTTTT.

The CDR3 DNA reads as TGTGCCAGCAGCCAAGATCCCCTAGCGGTGTTCGAGCAGTTCTTC. Translating it yields CASSQDPLAVFEQFF. The chain recombines TRBV3-1 (or the pseudogene TRBV3-2) with TRBJ2-1, with 7 bases matching TRBD2. This CDR3 region has 15 residues. With V trimmed by 0 bases and J by 10 bases, 9 bases remained unmatched. Germline-derived CDR1 and CDR2 are LGHDT and YNNKEL (reference sequence).

This sequence joins TRBV9 and TRBJ2-7; 9 nucleotides match TRBD2. Germline assignment: CDR1 SGDLS and CDR2 YYNGEE. V dropped 1 base and J dropped 4; count of bases not matched to a gene: 6. The CDR3 consists of 15 residues. Here the CDR3 reads CASSVLPSGEYEQYF. The CDR3 nucleotides are TGTGCCAGCAGCGTATTACCTAGCGGGGAATACGAGCAGTACTTC.

This clone was observed once. V usage is TRBV30 and J usage is TRBJ1-5, with TRBD1 identical over 11 bases. V dropped 1 base and J dropped 7; count of bases not matched to a gene: 6. This CDR3 region has 15 residues. The germline gives CDR1 GTSNPN, CDR2 SVGIG (reference sequence). The CDR3 loop reads CAWSAGTGGRQPQHF. In nucleotides, the CDR3 is TGTGCCTGGAGTGCGGGGACAGGGGGACGACAGCCCCAGCATTTT.

The rearrangement uses TRBV19 and TRBJ1-5, with unresolved D. CDR1 is LNHDA, CDR2 SQIVND, per germline (reference sequence). Between the trimmed V and J ends, which lost 7 bases and 2 bases, there was a span of 18 bases. The CDR3 consists of 16 residues. CDR3 residues: CASTGGIIGGNQPQHF. CDR3 nucleotide sequence: TGTGCCAGTACAGGCGGGATTATCGGGGGCAATCAGCCCCAGCATTTT.

V gene TRBV5-6 combines with J gene TRBJ1-5; 9 nucleotides match TRBD1. Unmatched junction bases numbered 6, after V lost 3 bases and J lost 2 bases. From germline, CDR1 is SGHDT and CDR2 YYEEEE. CDR3 length equals 16 residues. CDR3 region: CASSSSGDRGNQPQHF. CDR3 coding DNA: TGTGCCAGCAGCTCCTCCGGGGACAGGGGCAATCAGCCCCAGCATTTT.